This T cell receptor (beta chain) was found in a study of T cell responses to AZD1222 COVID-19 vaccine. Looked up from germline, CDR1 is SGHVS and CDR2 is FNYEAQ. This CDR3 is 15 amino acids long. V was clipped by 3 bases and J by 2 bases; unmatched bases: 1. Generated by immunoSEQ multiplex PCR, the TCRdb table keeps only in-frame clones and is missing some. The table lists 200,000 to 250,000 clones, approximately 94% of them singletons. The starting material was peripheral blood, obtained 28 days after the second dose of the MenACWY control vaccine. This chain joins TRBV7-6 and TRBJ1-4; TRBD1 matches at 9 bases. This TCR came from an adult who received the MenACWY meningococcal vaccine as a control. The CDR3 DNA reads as TGTGCCAGCAGCTTGGGACAGGGCACTAATGAAAAACTGTTTTTT. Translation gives CASSLGQGTNEKLFF.